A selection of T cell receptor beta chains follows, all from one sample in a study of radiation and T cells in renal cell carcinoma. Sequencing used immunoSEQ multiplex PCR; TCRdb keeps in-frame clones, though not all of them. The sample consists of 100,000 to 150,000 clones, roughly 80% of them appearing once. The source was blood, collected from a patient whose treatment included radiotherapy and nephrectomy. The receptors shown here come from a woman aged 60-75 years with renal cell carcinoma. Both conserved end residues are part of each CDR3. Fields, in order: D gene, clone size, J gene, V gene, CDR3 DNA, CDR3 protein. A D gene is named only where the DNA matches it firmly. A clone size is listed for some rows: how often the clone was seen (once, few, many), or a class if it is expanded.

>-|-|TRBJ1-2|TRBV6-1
TGTGCCAGCAGTGAATGGAAGGCAAACTATGGCTACACCTTC
CASSEWKANYGYTF
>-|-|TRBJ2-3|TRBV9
TGTGCCAGCAGCGTAGAGCCACGCGCAGATACGCAGTATTTT
CASSVEPRADTQYF
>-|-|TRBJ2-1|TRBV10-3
TGTGCCATCAGTGAGCGGGACACCGGGGAAGGGGAGCAGTTCTTC
CAISERDTGEGEQFF
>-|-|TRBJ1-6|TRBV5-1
TGCGCCAGCAGCTTGGAGAGCCATTCACCCCTCCACTTT
CASSLESHSPLHF
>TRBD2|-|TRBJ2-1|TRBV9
TGTGCCAGCAGCCCACGGACTAGCCCCACCAATGAGCAGTTCTTC
CASSPRTSPTNEQFF
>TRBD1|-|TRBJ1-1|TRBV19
TGTGCCAGTAGAAGGGACAGGAACACTGAAGCTTTCTTT
CASRRDRNTEAFF
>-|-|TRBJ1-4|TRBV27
TGTGCCAGCAGTCCGCAGGGGTTGTATGAAAAACTGTTTTTT
CASSPQGLYEKLFF
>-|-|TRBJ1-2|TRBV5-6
TGTGCCAGCAGCCCAGACAGAAAGGGGAACTATGGCTACACCTTC
CASSPDRKGNYGYTF
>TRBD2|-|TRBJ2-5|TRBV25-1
TGTGCCACTGGACTAGCGGGGGGGCCCGGAGAGACCCAGTACTTC
CATGLAGGPGETQYF
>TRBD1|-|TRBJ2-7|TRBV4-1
TGCGCCAGCAGCCAAAATAACAGGGGGCTCTACGAGCAGTACTTC
CASSQNNRGLYEQYF
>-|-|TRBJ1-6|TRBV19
TGTGCCAGTAGTATGGGGGCGATCTCCTATAATTCACCCCTCCACTTT
CASSMGAISYNSPLHF
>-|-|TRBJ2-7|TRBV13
TGTGCCAGCAGCTTAGAGAGGCACCCCTACGAGCAGTACTTC
CASSLERHPYEQYF
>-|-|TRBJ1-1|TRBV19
TGTGCCAGTAGTCCATGGGAGGGGACGAACACTGAAGCTTTCTTT
CASSPWEGTNTEAFF
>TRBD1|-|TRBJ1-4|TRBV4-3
TGCGCCAGCAGCCAACAAACAGGGGTAGAAGAAAAACTGTTTTTT
CASSQQTGVEEKLFF
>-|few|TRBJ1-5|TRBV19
TGTGCCAGTACCACAGCGTTCAATAGCAATCAGCCCCAGCATTTT
CASTTAFNSNQPQHF
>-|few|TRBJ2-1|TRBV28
TGTGCCAGCAGTTTTGAGACAGCTAACAATGAGCAGTTCTTC
CASSFETANNEQFF
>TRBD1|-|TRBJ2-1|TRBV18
TGTGCCAGCTCACCACCGGGGACAGGGAGTACTAAAAGCTCCTACAATGAGCAGTTCTTC
CASSPPGTGSTKSSYNEQFF
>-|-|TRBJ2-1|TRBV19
TGTGCCAGTACTAATGGGAGGGGGCGTTACAATGAGCAGTTCTTC
CASTNGRGRYNEQFF
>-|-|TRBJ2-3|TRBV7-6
TGTGCCAGCAGCCAACAGGGAGGTACGCAGTATTTT
CASSQQGGTQYF
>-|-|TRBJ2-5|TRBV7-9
TGTGCCAGCAGCCCCGACTGGTTGACGGGGACCCAGTACTTC
CASSPDWLTGTQYF
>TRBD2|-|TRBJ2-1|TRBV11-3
TGTGCCAGCAGCCCGCCGGGACTAGGGGCGCGTGAGCAGTTCTTC
CASSPPGLGAREQFF
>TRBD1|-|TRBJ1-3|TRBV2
TGTGCCAGCAGTGTCCAGGGACAGGGGCGAATGTTCTCTGGAAACACCATATATTTT
CASSVQGQGRMFSGNTIYF
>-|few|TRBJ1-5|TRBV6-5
TGTGCCAGCAGTTACTCTGGGGGGAGAGGCAATCAGCCCCAGCATTTT
CASSYSGGRGNQPQHF
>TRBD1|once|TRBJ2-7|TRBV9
TGTGCCAGCAGCGTAGTAGGGGACAGCTCCTACGAGCAGTACTTC
CASSVVGDSSYEQYF
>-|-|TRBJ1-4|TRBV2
TGTGCCAGCAGGGTACAGGGATTGAGTGAAAAACTGTTTTTT
CASRVQGLSEKLFF
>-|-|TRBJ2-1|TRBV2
TGTGCCAGCAGTGTTATGGTATTCAATGAGCAGTTCTTC
CASSVMVFNEQFF
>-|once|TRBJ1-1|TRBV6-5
TGTGCCAGCAGCCCGGCAGGGAACACTGAAGCTTTCTTT
CASSPAGNTEAFF
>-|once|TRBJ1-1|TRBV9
TGTGCCAGCAACCAGGGGCGGTTCAACACTGAAGCTTTCTTT
CASNQGRFNTEAFF
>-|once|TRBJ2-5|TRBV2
TGTGCCAGCAGTAACCTCCCCGGGCGGGCAGAGACCCAGTACTTC
CASSNLPGRAETQYF
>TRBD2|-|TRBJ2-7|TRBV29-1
TGCAGCGTGAGCGGGGGAGGTATCTACGAGCAGTACTTC
CSVSGGGIYEQYF
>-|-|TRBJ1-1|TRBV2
TGTGCCAGCACCCTGGAGGGGGGTCGTCGCACTGAAGCTTTCTTT
CASTLEGGRRTEAFF
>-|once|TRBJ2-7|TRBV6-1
TGTGCCAGCAGTGGACACCTCTACGAGCAGTACTTC
CASSGHLYEQYF
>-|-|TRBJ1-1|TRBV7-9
TGTGCCAGCAGCCCCACCCAAACTTGGACGGTTAACACTGAAGCTTTCTTT
CASSPTQTWTVNTEAFF
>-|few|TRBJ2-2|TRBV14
TGTGCCAGCAGCCAAGTAAGACAGAACACCGGGGAGCTGTTTTTT
CASSQVRQNTGELFF
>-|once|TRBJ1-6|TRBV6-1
TGTGCCAGCAGTGATAGGCCGGGATCCAGGGGATCACCCCTCCACTTT
CASSDRPGSRGSPLHF
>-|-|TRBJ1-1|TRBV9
TGTGCCAGCAGCCCCCTCAGGAACACTGAAGCTTTCTTT
CASSPLRNTEAFF
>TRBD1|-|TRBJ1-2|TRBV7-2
TGTGCCAGCAGCGAGGGGGCGGTAGGCTATGGCTACACCTTC
CASSEGAVGYGYTF
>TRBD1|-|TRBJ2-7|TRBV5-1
TGCGCCAGCAGCCTAGCTCCCCTGTCGCGACAGGGGGACTACGAGCAGTACTTC
CASSLAPLSRQGDYEQYF
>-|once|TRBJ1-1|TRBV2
TGTGCCAGCAGTGAAGGGTACGTTACTGAAGCTTTCTTT
CASSEGYVTEAFF
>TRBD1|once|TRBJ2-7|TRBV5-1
TGCGCCAGCAGCTTGGGGGACAGGATACTATCCTACGAGCAGTACTTC
CASSLGDRILSYEQYF